Listed below are T cell receptor beta chains from one sample, sequenced in a study of beta chain features in type 1 diabetes. Data came from immunoSEQ multiplex PCR; TCRdb stores just in-frame clones and leaves some out. The sample has about 360,000 clones, roughly 12% seen once. The sequenced material came from naive CD4+ T cells from blood. These receptor sequences come from a man aged 18 to 30 in good health. Both conserved end residues are part of each CDR3. The size of a clone is reported for some rows only, either as once, few or many, or as a class for expanded clones.

V gene | clone size | CDR3 protein
TRBV5-4 | . | CASSPGGTGLGTEAFF
TRBV28 | few | CASSLVTGALTNTGELFF
TRBV28 | . | CASSLSGQPQHF
TRBV19 | few | CASSSQATYNEQFF
TRBV2 | . | CASRPGGGNQPQHF
TRBV16 | few | CASSQRTSAYNEQFF
TRBV28 | few | CAIDLNHRGGSGYTF
TRBV28 | . | CASGNAGTGIYEQYF
TRBV4-3 | . | CASSQGRHNNEQFF
TRBV19 | . | CASSFSTEGGETQYF
TRBV7-2 | few | CASSFQGQGPSYEQYF
TRBV7-6 | . | CASSLAAGQGYSTNEKLFF
TRBV7-3 | few | CASSFGSGGPSGELFF
TRBV19 | few | CASSSRTGDYGYTF
TRBV18 | . | CASSPPASGAGEAFF
TRBV5-4 | few | CASSSRDRGEKLFF
TRBV7-2 | few | CASSFRGTGANVLTF
TRBV28 | . | CASKEGGRARQETQYF
TRBV2 | . | CASRWGTGNSYEQYF